A selection of T cell receptor beta chains follows, all from one sample in a study of long-term antiretroviral therapy in people with HIV. Sequencing was performed with immunoSEQ multiplex PCR; in TCRdb, only in-frame clones are kept and a portion is missing. The table includes 15,000 to 20,000 clones, about 70% detected once. The input for sequencing was unsorted PBMCs, taken 0.5 years before starting antiretroviral therapy. These receptors originate from a young man with HIV. Both conserved end residues are part of each CDR3. A D gene is named only where the DNA matches it firmly. Some rows mark clone size as missing; the rest say once, few, many or name a class of expanded clone.

V gene: TRBV5-5
J gene: TRBJ1-5
clone size: .
D gene: TRBD1
CDR3 protein: CASSNLQGSNQPQHF
CDR3 DNA: TGTGCCAGCAGCAACCTACAGGGGAGCAATCAGCCCCAGCATTTT

V gene: TRBV7-9
J gene: TRBJ1-4
clone size: .
D gene: .
CDR3 protein: CASRAVGTNEKLFF
CDR3 DNA: TGTGCCAGCAGGGCGGTAGGGACTAATGAAAAACTGTTTTTT

V gene: TRBV28
J gene: TRBJ2-5
clone size: .
D gene: .
CDR3 protein: CASSLGGIETQYF
CDR3 DNA: TGTGCCAGCAGTTTAGGCGGGATAGAGACCCAGTACTTC

V gene: TRBV10-3
J gene: TRBJ2-1
clone size: .
D gene: TRBD2
CDR3 protein: CATVAGRNEQFF
CDR3 DNA: TGTGCCACCGTAGCGGGAAGGAATGAGCAGTTCTTC

V gene: TRBV7-3
J gene: TRBJ2-3
clone size: .
D gene: .
CDR3 protein: CASSLETLQGDTQYF
CDR3 DNA: TGTGCCAGCAGCTTAGAGACTCTTCAGGGGGATACGCAGTATTTT

V gene: TRBV7-2
J gene: TRBJ2-1
clone size: .
D gene: TRBD2
CDR3 protein: CASSFWTSGGDEQFF
CDR3 DNA: TGTGCCAGCAGCTTCTGGACTAGCGGGGGAGATGAGCAGTTCTTC

V gene: TRBV15
J gene: TRBJ1-5
clone size: .
D gene: .
CDR3 protein: CATSREFAQPQHF
CDR3 DNA: TGTGCCACCAGCAGAGAGTTCGCTCAGCCCCAGCATTTT

V gene: TRBV5-6
J gene: TRBJ1-1
clone size: .
D gene: .
CDR3 protein: CASSRRTGRTTEAFF
CDR3 DNA: TGTGCCAGCAGCCGAAGGACGGGGAGGACGACTGAAGCTTTCTTT

V gene: TRBV19
J gene: TRBJ1-1
clone size: .
D gene: TRBD1
CDR3 protein: CASRTGGNTEAFF
CDR3 DNA: TGTGCCAGTAGGACAGGGGGAAACACTGAAGCTTTCTTT

V gene: TRBV6-4
J gene: TRBJ2-3
clone size: .
D gene: .
CDR3 protein: CASRQNPLAGSTDTQYF
CDR3 DNA: TGTGCCAGCAGACAGAACCCTCTGGCCGGTTCCACAGATACGCAGTATTTT

V gene: TRBV6-1
J gene: TRBJ1-1
clone size: .
D gene: TRBD1
CDR3 protein: CASSLRTGHTEAFF
CDR3 DNA: TGTGCCAGCAGTCTCCGGACAGGGCACACTGAAGCTTTCTTT

V gene: TRBV27
J gene: TRBJ1-5
clone size: .
D gene: .
CDR3 protein: CASSLRRVNQPQHF
CDR3 DNA: TGTGCCAGCAGTTTACGCAGGGTCAATCAGCCCCAGCATTTT

V gene: TRBV7-2
J gene: TRBJ2-2
clone size: .
D gene: .
CDR3 protein: CASNFGAGELFF
CDR3 DNA: TGTGCCAGCAACTTTGGGGCCGGGGAGCTGTTTTTT

V gene: TRBV11-3
J gene: TRBJ2-1
clone size: .
D gene: TRBD2
CDR3 protein: CASSPGGSSGDYNEQFF
CDR3 DNA: TGTGCCAGCAGCCCGGGGGGCTCTAGCGGGGACTACAATGAGCAGTTCTTC

V gene: TRBV10-3
J gene: TRBJ2-1
clone size: .
D gene: TRBD2
CDR3 protein: CAISERLAGVYNEQFF
CDR3 DNA: TGTGCCATCAGTGAGAGACTAGCGGGAGTCTACAATGAGCAGTTCTTC

V gene: TRBV27
J gene: TRBJ1-5
clone size: .
D gene: .
CDR3 protein: CASRDRNQPQHF
CDR3 DNA: TGTGCCAGCAGGGATCGCAATCAGCCCCAGCATTTT

V gene: TRBV9
J gene: TRBJ2-1
clone size: .
D gene: TRBD2
CDR3 protein: CASGERAGDSYNEQFF
CDR3 DNA: TGTGCCAGTGGGGAGCGGGCGGGAGACTCCTACAATGAGCAGTTCTTC

V gene: TRBV6-1
J gene: TRBJ2-7
clone size: once
D gene: TRBD2
CDR3 protein: CASSERAAGAYEQYF
CDR3 DNA: TGTGCCAGCAGTGAAAGGGCGGCGGGAGCGTACGAGCAGTACTTC

V gene: TRBV7-9
J gene: TRBJ1-1
clone size: .
D gene: .
CDR3 protein: CASRHDSQTEAFF
CDR3 DNA: TGTGCCAGCAGACATGACAGTCAGACTGAAGCTTTCTTT

V gene: TRBV19
J gene: TRBJ2-7
clone size: .
D gene: .
CDR3 protein: CAWGPYEQYF
CDR3 DNA: TGTGCCTGGGGGCCCTACGAGCAGTACTTC

V gene: TRBV6-1
J gene: TRBJ2-7
clone size: .
D gene: .
CDR3 protein: CASSEREGGSYEQYF
CDR3 DNA: TGTGCCAGCAGTGAACGTGAAGGGGGCTCCTACGAGCAGTACTTC

V gene: TRBV28
J gene: TRBJ1-5
clone size: .
D gene: .
CDR3 protein: CASSPGGVNNQPQHF
CDR3 DNA: TGTGCCAGCAGCCCCGGGGGGGTCAACAATCAGCCCCAGCATTTT

V gene: TRBV5-6
J gene: TRBJ1-1
clone size: large
D gene: .
CDR3 protein: CASSPSAGTEAFF
CDR3 DNA: TGTGCCAGCAGCCCCTCGGCGGGGACTGAAGCTTTCTTT

V gene: TRBV7-9
J gene: TRBJ2-7
clone size: .
D gene: TRBD2
CDR3 protein: CASSLRAGGYEQYF
CDR3 DNA: TGTGCCAGCAGCTTAAGGGCGGGAGGGTACGAGCAGTACTTC

V gene: TRBV12-5
J gene: TRBJ2-7
clone size: medium-sized
D gene: .
CDR3 protein: CASGFAYEQYF
CDR3 DNA: TGTGCTAGTGGTTTCGCCTACGAGCAGTACTTC

V gene: TRBV7-6
J gene: TRBJ2-5
clone size: .
D gene: .
CDR3 protein: CASSLRGEQWETQYF
CDR3 DNA: TGTGCCAGCAGCTTACGTGGCGAGCAGTGGGAGACCCAGTACTTC

V gene: TRBV19
J gene: TRBJ1-4
clone size: few
D gene: TRBD1
CDR3 protein: CASSAGAGTGDEKLFF
CDR3 DNA: TGTGCCAGTAGCGCTGGGGCTGGGACAGGGGATGAAAAACTGTTTTTT

V gene: TRBV7-6
J gene: TRBJ2-1
clone size: .
D gene: .
CDR3 protein: CASSLALGRNEQFF
CDR3 DNA: TGTGCCAGCAGCTTAGCCCTTGGGCGGAATGAGCAGTTCTTC

V gene: TRBV2
J gene: TRBJ1-2
clone size: .
D gene: .
CDR3 protein: CASSPRDNFSNYGYTF
CDR3 DNA: TGTGCCAGCAGTCCCCGGGACAATTTTTCTAACTATGGCTACACCTTC

V gene: TRBV5-7
J gene: TRBJ1-1
clone size: .
D gene: .
CDR3 protein: CASSLAGQNTEAFF
CDR3 DNA: TGTGCCAGCAGCTTGGCGGGACAGAACACTGAAGCTTTCTTT

V gene: TRBV5-1
J gene: TRBJ1-1
clone size: .
D gene: .
CDR3 protein: CASSWSGPANTEAFF
CDR3 DNA: TGCGCCAGCAGCTGGTCGGGCCCCGCGAACACTGAAGCTTTCTTT

V gene: TRBV10-3
J gene: TRBJ2-7
clone size: .
D gene: .
CDR3 protein: CAISESGSGNEQYF
CDR3 DNA: TGTGCCATCAGTGAGTCAGGTTCAGGGAACGAGCAGTACTTC

V gene: TRBV7-3
J gene: TRBJ2-7
clone size: .
D gene: .
CDR3 protein: CASSLTSTSYEQYF
CDR3 DNA: TGTGCCAGCAGCTTAACCTCAACCTCCTACGAGCAGTACTTC

V gene: TRBV2
J gene: TRBJ2-1
clone size: .
D gene: TRBD2
CDR3 protein: CATLAGGTYNEQFF
CDR3 DNA: TGTGCCACTCTAGCGGGAGGAACCTACAATGAGCAGTTCTTC

V gene: TRBV7-8
J gene: TRBJ2-5
clone size: .
D gene: TRBD2
CDR3 protein: CASRGPPGLQETQYF
CDR3 DNA: TGTGCCAGCAGAGGGCCCCCGGGACTACAAGAGACCCAGTACTTC

V gene: TRBV19
J gene: TRBJ1-1
clone size: .
D gene: .
CDR3 protein: CASSMTVNTEAFF
CDR3 DNA: TGTGCCAGTAGTATGACAGTGAACACTGAAGCTTTCTTT

V gene: TRBV2
J gene: TRBJ2-1
clone size: .
D gene: TRBD2
CDR3 protein: CASARLGGGYSYNEQFF
CDR3 DNA: TGTGCCAGTGCGCGCCTTGGCGGGGGGTACTCCTACAATGAGCAGTTCTTC

V gene: TRBV7-2
J gene: TRBJ2-1
clone size: .
D gene: TRBD2
CDR3 protein: CASTSGSYNEQFF
CDR3 DNA: TGTGCCAGCACCAGCGGGAGCTACAATGAGCAGTTCTTC

V gene: TRBV7-2
J gene: TRBJ1-2
clone size: .
D gene: .
CDR3 protein: CASSTRPPGSGYTF
CDR3 DNA: TGTGCCAGCAGCACCCGGCCCCCGGGCAGTGGCTACACCTTC

V gene: TRBV7-8
J gene: TRBJ2-1
clone size: .
D gene: .
CDR3 protein: CASSPGERPEFF
CDR3 DNA: TGTGCCAGCAGTCCGGGAGAACGTCCCGAGTTCTTC

V gene: TRBV5-1
J gene: TRBJ2-1
clone size: .
D gene: .
CDR3 protein: CASSLALTRTYNEQFF
CDR3 DNA: TGCGCCAGCAGCTTGGCCTTGACTAGAACCTACAATGAGCAGTTCTTC

V gene: TRBV19
J gene: TRBJ1-1
clone size: .
D gene: .
CDR3 protein: CASSIKGGNTEAFF
CDR3 DNA: TGTGCCAGTAGTATTAAAGGAGGGAACACTGAAGCTTTCTTT

V gene: TRBV10-3
J gene: TRBJ2-7
clone size: .
D gene: TRBD1
CDR3 protein: CAIREGQYYEQYF
CDR3 DNA: TGTGCCATCAGAGAGGGACAGTACTACGAGCAGTACTTC

V gene: TRBV25-1
J gene: TRBJ2-3
clone size: .
D gene: .
CDR3 protein: CASPPPGANF
CDR3 DNA: TGTGCCAGCCCCCCCCCAGGTGCCAATTTT

V gene: TRBV28
J gene: TRBJ1-1
clone size: medium-sized
D gene: .
CDR3 protein: CASIGFANTEAFF
CDR3 DNA: TGTGCCAGCATTGGGTTTGCTAACACTGAAGCTTTCTTT

V gene: TRBV18
J gene: TRBJ1-6
clone size: .
D gene: TRBD1
CDR3 protein: CASSPGQGSSSPLHF
CDR3 DNA: TGTGCCAGCTCACCCGGACAGGGATCGAGTTCACCCCTCCACTTT

V gene: TRBV7-3
J gene: TRBJ2-1
clone size: .
D gene: TRBD2
CDR3 protein: CASSSYTSGRINEQFF
CDR3 DNA: TGTGCCAGCAGCTCCTATACTAGCGGGAGAATAAATGAGCAGTTCTTC

V gene: TRBV12-5
J gene: TRBJ1-1
clone size: .
D gene: .
CDR3 protein: CASARARGTEAFF
CDR3 DNA: TGTGCTAGTGCCCGGGCGCGGGGCACTGAAGCTTTCTTT

V gene: TRBV10-3
J gene: TRBJ1-1
clone size: .
D gene: .
CDR3 protein: CAISEEGQNMNTEAFF
CDR3 DNA: TGTGCCATCAGTGAGGAAGGACAGAACATGAACACTGAAGCTTTCTTT

V gene: TRBV7-9
J gene: TRBJ2-2
clone size: .
D gene: TRBD1
CDR3 protein: CASSPGTGDTGELFF
CDR3 DNA: TGTGCCAGCAGCCCCGGGACAGGGGACACCGGGGAGCTGTTTTTT

V gene: TRBV25-1
J gene: TRBJ2-7
clone size: once
D gene: TRBD1
CDR3 protein: CASSGLGDRDYEQYF
CDR3 DNA: TGTGCCAGCAGTGGATTGGGGGACAGGGACTACGAGCAGTACTTC

V gene: TRBV5-1
J gene: TRBJ2-1
clone size: .
D gene: TRBD1
CDR3 protein: CASSPDRFSYNEQFF
CDR3 DNA: TGCGCCAGCAGCCCGGACAGGTTCTCCTACAATGAGCAGTTCTTC

V gene: TRBV6-5
J gene: TRBJ2-1
clone size: .
D gene: .
CDR3 protein: CASSFPGVEQFF
CDR3 DNA: TGTGCCAGCAGTTTCCCCGGGGTGGAGCAGTTCTTC

V gene: TRBV2
J gene: TRBJ1-2
clone size: few
D gene: TRBD1
CDR3 protein: CASWDRGGYGYTF
CDR3 DNA: TGTGCCAGCTGGGACAGGGGTGGCTATGGCTACACCTTC

V gene: TRBV27
J gene: TRBJ1-4
clone size: .
D gene: .
CDR3 protein: CASRGWGVAGEKLFF
CDR3 DNA: TGTGCCAGTCGGGGATGGGGTGTTGCAGGTGAAAAACTGTTTTTT

V gene: TRBV7-3
J gene: TRBJ2-3
clone size: .
D gene: .
CDR3 protein: CASSFGIAEDTQYF
CDR3 DNA: TGTGCCAGCAGCTTCGGGATAGCGGAAGATACGCAGTATTTT

V gene: TRBV5-1
J gene: TRBJ2-7
clone size: .
D gene: .
CDR3 protein: CASSSGPQRSYEQYF
CDR3 DNA: TGCGCCAGCAGCTCGGGCCCTCAGAGGTCCTACGAGCAGTACTTC